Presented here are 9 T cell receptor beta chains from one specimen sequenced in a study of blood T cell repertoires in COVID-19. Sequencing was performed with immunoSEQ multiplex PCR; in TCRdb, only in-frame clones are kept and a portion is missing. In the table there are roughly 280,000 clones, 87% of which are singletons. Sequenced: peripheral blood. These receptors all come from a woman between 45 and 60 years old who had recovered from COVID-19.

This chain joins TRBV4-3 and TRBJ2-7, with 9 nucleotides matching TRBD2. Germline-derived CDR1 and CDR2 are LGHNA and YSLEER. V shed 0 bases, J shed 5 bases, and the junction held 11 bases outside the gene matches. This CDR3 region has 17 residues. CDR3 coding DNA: TGCGCCAGCAGCCAAGAGTTGTGGCGGGAGGGCCGACACGAGCAGTACTTC. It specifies CASSQELWREGRHEQYF.

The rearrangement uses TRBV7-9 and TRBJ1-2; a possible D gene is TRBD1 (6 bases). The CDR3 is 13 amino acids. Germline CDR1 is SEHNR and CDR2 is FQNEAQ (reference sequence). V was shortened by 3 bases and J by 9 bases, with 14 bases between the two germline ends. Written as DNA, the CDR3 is TGTGCCAGCAGCTTGACAAACAGGGTGAGCTACACCTTC. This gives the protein CASSLTNRVSYTF. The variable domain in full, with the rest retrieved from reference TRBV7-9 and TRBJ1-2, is DTGVSQNPRHKITKRGQNVTFRCDPISEHNRLYWYRQTLGQGPEFLTYFQNEAQLEKSRLLSDRFSAERPKGSFSTLEIQRTEQGDSAMYLCASSLTNRVSYTFGSGTRLTVV.

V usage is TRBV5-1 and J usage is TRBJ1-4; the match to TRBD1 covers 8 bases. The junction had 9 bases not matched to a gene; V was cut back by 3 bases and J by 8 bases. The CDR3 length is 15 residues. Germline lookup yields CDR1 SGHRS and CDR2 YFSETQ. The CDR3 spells CASSSLQGVGEKLFF. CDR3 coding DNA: TGCGCCAGCAGCTCCCTACAGGGGGTAGGGGAAAAACTGTTTTTT.

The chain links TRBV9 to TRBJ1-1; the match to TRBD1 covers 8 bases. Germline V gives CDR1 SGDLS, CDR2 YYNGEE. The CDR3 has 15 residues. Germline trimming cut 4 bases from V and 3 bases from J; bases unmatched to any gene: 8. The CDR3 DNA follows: TGTGCCAGCAGCCCCGGACAGGGAGGGGACACTGAAGCTTTCTTT. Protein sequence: CASSPGQGGDTEAFF. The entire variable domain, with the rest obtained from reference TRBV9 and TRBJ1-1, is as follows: DSGVTQTPKHLITATGQRVTLRCSPRSGDLSVYWYQQSLDQGLQFLIQYYNGEERAKGNILERFSAQQFPDLHSELNLSSLELGDSALYFCASSPGQGGDTEAFFGQGTRLTVV.

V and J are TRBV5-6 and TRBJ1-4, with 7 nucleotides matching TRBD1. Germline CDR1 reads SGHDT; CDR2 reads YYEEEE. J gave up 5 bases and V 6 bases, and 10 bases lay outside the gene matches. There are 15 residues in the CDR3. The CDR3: CASTLTGQQNEKLFF. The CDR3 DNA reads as TGTGCCAGCACCCTCACGGGACAGCAGAATGAAAAACTGTTTTTT.

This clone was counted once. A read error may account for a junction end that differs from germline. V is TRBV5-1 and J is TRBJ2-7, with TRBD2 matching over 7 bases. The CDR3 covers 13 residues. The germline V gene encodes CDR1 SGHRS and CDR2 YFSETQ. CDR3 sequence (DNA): TGCGCCAGCAGCATTAGCGGGCTGTACGGGCAGTACTTC. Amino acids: CASSISGLYGQYF.

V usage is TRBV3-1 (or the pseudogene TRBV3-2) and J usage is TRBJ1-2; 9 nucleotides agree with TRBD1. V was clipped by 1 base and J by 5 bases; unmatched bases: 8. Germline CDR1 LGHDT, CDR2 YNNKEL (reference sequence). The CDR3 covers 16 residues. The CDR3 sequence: CASSQGDREMMYGYTF. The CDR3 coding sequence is TGTGCCAGCAGCCAAGGGGACAGGGAGATGATGTATGGCTACACCTTC.

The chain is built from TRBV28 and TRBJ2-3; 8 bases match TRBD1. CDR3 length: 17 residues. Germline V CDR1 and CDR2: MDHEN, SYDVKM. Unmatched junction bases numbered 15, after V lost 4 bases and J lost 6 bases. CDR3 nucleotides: TGTGCCAGCAGTTCCTATCGGACAGGGCAAGGGATGGATACGCAGTATTTT. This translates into CASSSYRTGQGMDTQYF.

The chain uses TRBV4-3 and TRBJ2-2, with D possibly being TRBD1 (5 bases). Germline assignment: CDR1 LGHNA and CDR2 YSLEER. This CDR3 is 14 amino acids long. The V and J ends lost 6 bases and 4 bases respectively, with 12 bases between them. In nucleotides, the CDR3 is TGCGCCAGCAGTAGGCAGGGCGGCACCGGGGAGCTGTTTTTT. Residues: CASSRQGGTGELFF.